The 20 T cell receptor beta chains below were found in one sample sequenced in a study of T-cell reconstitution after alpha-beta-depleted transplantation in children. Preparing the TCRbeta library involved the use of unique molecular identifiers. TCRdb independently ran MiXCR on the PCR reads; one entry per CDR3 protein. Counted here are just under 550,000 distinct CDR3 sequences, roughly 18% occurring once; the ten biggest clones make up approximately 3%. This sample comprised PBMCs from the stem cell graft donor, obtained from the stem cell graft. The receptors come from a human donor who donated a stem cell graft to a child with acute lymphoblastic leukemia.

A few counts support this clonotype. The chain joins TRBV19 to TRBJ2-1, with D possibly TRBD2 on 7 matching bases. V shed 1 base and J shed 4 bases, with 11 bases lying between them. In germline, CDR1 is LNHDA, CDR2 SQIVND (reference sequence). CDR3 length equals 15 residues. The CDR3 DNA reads TGTGCCAGTAGTATAGTGAGCGGGACATACAATGAGCAGTTCTTC. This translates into CASSIVSGTYNEQFF.

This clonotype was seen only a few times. The CDR3 region is CAWSVVASSDTQYF. DNA of the CDR3: TGTGCCTGGAGTGTAGTAGCGTCATCGGATACGCAGTATTTT. This chain uses TRBV30 with TRBJ2-3; D possibly corresponds to TRBD2 (5 bases). V was cut by 0 bases and J by 6 bases, with 13 bases left in between. CDR1 and CDR2 (germline): GTSNPN, SVGIG (reference sequence). CDR3 length: 14 amino acids.

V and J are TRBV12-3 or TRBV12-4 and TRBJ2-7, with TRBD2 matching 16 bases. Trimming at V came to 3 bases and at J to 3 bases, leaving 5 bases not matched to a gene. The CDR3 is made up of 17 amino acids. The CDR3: CASSLGTSGRAFYEQYF. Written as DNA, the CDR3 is TGTGCCAGCAGTTTGGGGACTAGCGGGAGGGCCTTCTACGAGCAGTACTTC.

For the CDR3, the DNA is TGCAGCGTTGAAGATGATACAGGACGGGAGCAGTACTTC. Its translation: CSVEDDTGREQYF. V usage is TRBV29-1 and J usage is TRBJ2-7, with D possibly matching TRBD1 (5 bases). V lost 0 bases, J lost 7 bases, and 13 bases lay in between. The CDR3 is 13 amino acids. Germline V gene sequence: CDR1 SQVTM, CDR2 ANQGSEA.

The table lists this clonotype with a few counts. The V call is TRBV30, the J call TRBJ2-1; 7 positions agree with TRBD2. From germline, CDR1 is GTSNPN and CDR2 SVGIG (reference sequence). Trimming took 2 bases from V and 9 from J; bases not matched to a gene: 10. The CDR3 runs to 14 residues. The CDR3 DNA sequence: TGTGCCTGGAGTCCCCGCGGGAGCGGCGGTGAGCAGTTCTTC. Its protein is CAWSPRGSGGEQFF. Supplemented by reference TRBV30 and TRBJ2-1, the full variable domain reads SQTIHQWPATLVQPVGSPLSLECTVEGTSNPNLYWYRQAAGRGLQLLFYSVGIGQISSEVPQNLSASRPQDRQFILSSKKLLLSDSGFYLCAWSPRGSGGEQFFGPGTRLTVL.

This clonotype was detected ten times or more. The CDR3, as DNA: TGTGCCAGCAGCTTTAGCGACGAGCAGTTCTTC. Protein: CASSFSDEQFF. This chain links TRBV7-2 with TRBJ2-1; TRBD2 might be the D (5 bases). V lost 3 bases and J 10 bases, leaving 7 bases between the germline ends. CDR1 and CDR2 (germline): SGHTA, FQGNSA. The CDR3 loop spans 11 amino acids.

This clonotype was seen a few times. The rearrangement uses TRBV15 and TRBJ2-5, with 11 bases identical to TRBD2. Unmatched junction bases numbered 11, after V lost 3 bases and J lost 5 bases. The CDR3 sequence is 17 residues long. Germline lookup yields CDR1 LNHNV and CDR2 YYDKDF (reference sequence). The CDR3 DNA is TGTGCCACCAGCAGGACGACTAGCGGGACCTGGGGGGAGACCCAGTACTTC. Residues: CATSRTTSGTWGETQYF.

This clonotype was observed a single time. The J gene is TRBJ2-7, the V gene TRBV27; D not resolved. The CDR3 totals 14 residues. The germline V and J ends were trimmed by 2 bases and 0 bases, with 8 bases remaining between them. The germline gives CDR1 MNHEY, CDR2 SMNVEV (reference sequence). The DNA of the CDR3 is TGTGCCAGCAGTTTAACTCGAAACTCCTACGAGCAGTACTTC. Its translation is CASSLTRNSYEQYF.

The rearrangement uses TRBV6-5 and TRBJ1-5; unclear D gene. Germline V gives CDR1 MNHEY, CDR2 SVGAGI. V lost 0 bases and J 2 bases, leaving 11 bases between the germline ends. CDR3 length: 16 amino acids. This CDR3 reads CASSYSLGKGNQPQHF. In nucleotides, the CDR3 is TGTGCCAGCAGTTACTCGTTGGGAAAGGGCAATCAGCCCCAGCATTTT.

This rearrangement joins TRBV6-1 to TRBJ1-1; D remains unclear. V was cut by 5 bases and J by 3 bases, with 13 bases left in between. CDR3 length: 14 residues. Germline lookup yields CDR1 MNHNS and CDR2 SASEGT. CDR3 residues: CASSLDVQYTEAFF. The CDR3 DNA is TGTGCCAGCAGTCTGGACGTACAATACACTGAAGCTTTCTTT.

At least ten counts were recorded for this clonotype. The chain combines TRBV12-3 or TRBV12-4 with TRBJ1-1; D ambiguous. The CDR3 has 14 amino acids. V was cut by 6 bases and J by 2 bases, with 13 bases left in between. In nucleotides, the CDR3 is TGTGCCAGCAGCGAGCGACCATATAACACTGAAGCTTTCTTT. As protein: CASSERPYNTEAFF.

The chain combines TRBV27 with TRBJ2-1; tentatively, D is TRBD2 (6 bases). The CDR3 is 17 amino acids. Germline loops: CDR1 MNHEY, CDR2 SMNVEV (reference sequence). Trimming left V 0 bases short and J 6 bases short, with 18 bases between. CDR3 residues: CASSLSPPGAVVNEQFF. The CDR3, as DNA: TGTGCCAGCAGTTTATCCCCACCGGGAGCGGTGGTCAATGAGCAGTTCTTC.

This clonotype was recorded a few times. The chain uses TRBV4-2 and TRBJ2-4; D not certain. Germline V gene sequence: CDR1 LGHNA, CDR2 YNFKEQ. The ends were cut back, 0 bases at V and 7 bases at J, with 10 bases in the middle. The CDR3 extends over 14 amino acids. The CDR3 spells CASSQDLVPNIQYF. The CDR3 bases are TGTGCCAGCAGCCAAGATTTAGTTCCCAACATTCAGTACTTC.

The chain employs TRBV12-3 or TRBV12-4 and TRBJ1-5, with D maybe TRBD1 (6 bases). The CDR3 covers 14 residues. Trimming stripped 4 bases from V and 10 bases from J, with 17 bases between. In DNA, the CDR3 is TGTGCCAGCAGTTCCGGGGGCCCGGACCACCCCCAGCATTTT. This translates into CASSSGGPDHPQHF.

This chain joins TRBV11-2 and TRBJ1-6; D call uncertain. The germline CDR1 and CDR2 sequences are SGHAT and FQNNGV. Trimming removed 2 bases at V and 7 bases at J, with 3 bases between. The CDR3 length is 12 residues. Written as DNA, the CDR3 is TGTGCCAGCAGCTTATCGAATTCACCCCTCCACTTT. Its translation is CASSLSNSPLHF.

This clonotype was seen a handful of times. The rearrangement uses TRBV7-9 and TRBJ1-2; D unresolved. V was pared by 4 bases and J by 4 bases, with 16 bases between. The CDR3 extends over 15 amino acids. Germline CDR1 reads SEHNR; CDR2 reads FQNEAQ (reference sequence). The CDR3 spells CASSSSMSEFYGYTF. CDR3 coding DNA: TGTGCCAGCAGCTCTAGCATGTCGGAATTCTATGGCTACACCTTC.

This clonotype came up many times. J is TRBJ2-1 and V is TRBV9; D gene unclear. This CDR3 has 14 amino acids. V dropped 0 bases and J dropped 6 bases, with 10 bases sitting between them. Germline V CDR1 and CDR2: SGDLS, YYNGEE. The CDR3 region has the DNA TGTGCCAGCAGCGTAGTAGTTTGGGGCAATGAGCAGTTCTTC. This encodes CASSVVVWGNEQFF.

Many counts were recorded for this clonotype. The CDR3 region is CASSLAPGSSGNTIYF. The CDR3 DNA reads TGCGCCAGCAGCTTGGCTCCAGGAAGCTCTGGAAACACCATATATTTT. The genes are TRBV5-1 and TRBJ1-3; D call uncertain. Germline CDR1 is SGHRS and CDR2 is YFSETQ. The CDR3 runs 16 residues. V was cut by 0 bases and J by 0 bases, with 10 bases left in between. The complete variable domain, with remaining parts taken from reference TRBV5-1 and TRBJ1-3, reads KAGVTQTPRYLIKTRGQQVTLSCSPISGHRSVSWYQQTPGQGLQFLFEYFSETQRNKGNFPGRFSGRQFSNSRSEMNVSTLELGDSALYLCASSLAPGSSGNTIYFGEGSWLTVV.

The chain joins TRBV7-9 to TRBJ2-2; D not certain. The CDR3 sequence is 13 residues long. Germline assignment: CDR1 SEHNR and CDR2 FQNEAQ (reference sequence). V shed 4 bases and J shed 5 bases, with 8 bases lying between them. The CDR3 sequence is CASSWPSTGELFF. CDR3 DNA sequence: TGTGCCAGCAGCTGGCCTTCTACCGGGGAGCTGTTTTTT.

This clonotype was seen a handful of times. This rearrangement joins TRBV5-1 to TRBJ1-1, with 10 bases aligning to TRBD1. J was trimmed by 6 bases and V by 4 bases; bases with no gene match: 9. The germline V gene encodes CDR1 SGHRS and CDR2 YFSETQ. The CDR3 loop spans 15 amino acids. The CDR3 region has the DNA TGCGCCAGCAGCCCGGAGGGACAGGGGTGGGCTGAAGCTTTCTTT. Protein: CASSPEGQGWAEAFF.